This paragraph reports one TCR beta chain. This could be a read error, since a much larger clone is one nucleotide away. This sample was taken from a study of molecular identifiers for immune sequencing clone quantification. One entry per CDR3 protein, called by TCRdb with MiXCR from the PCR reads. In the table there are 550,000 to 750,000 distinct CDR3 sequences, 20% of which are singletons. Per germline, CDR1 SGHDT and CDR2 YYEEEE. CDR3 length: 14 residues. After removal of 4 bases from V and 5 bases from J, the junction contained 8 bases not matched to a gene. The sequence was obtained from a human donor in good health. Some libraries in this study had Jurkat cell RNA spiked in. The sample consisted of naive CD8+ T cells from blood, with Jurkat cell RNA spiked in. Subset: FACS-sorted CD8+CD4-CCR7+CD45RA+ naive T cells. The V call is TRBV5-6, the J call TRBJ2-7; 8 bases align to TRBD1. The DNA for the CDR3 is TGTGCCAGCAGCCCCGGACAGGGTCTGAACGAGCAGTACTTC. Amino acids: CASSPGQGLNEQYF.